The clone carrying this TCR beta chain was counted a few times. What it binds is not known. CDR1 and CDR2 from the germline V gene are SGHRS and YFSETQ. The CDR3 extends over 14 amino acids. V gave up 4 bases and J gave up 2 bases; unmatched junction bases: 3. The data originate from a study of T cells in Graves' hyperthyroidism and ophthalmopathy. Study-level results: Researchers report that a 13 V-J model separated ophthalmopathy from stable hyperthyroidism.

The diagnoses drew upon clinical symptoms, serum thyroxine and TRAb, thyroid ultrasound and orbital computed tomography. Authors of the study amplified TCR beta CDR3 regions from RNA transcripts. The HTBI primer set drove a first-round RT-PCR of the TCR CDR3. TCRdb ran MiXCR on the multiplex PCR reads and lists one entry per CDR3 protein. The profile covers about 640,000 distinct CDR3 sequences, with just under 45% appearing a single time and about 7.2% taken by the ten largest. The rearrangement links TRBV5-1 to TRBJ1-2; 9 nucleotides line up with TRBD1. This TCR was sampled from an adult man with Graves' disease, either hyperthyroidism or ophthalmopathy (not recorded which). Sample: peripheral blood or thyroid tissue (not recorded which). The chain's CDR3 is CASSIDRGNYGYTF. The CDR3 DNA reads TGCGCCAGCAGCATCGACAGGGGGAACTATGGCTACACCTTC.